The entry that follows covers one T cell receptor beta chain sequence. The antigen is undetermined. The source of the sample is a study of cytomegalovirus exposure and HLA in healthy donors. Primers for the PCR totalled 60 Vbeta and 13 Jbeta. Clones were read by immunoSEQ multiplex PCR, and TCRdb kept only the in-frame ones, dropping some. The sample shows some 130,000 clones, around three quarters of them seen only once. V was trimmed by 1 base and J by 5 bases, leaving 11 bases between them. From germline, CDR1 is GTSNPN and CDR2 SVGIG (reference sequence). This CDR3 spans 14 amino acids. Overall study findings and caveats: Some TCR beta chains (roughly 160 of them) were listed as cytomegalovirus-associated.

This chain links TRBV30 with TRBJ2-2; D unresolved. The TCR originated in a middle-aged man in good health and CMV-seronegative. Sequencing was carried out using PBMCs. In DNA, the CDR3 is TGTGCCTGGAGTGGGAGCGTAGGTACCGGGGAGCTGTTTTTT. It specifies CAWSGSVGTGELFF.